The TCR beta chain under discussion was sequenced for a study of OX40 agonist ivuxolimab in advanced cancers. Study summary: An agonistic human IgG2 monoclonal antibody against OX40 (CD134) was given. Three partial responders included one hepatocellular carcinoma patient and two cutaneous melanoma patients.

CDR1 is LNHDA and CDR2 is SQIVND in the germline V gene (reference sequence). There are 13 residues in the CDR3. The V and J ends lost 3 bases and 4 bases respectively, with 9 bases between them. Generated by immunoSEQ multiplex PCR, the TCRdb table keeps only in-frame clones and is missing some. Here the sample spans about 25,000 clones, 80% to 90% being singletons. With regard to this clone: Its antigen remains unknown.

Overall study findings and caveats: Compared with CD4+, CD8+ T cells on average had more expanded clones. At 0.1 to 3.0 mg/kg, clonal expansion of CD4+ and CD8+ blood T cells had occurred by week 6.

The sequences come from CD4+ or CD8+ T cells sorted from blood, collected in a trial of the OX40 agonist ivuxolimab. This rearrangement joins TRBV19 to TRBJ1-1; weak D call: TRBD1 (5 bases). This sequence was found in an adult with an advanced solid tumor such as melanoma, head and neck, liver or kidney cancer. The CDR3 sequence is CASSINQGTEAFF. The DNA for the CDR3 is TGTGCCAGTAGTATTAACCAGGGCACTGAAGCTTTCTTT.